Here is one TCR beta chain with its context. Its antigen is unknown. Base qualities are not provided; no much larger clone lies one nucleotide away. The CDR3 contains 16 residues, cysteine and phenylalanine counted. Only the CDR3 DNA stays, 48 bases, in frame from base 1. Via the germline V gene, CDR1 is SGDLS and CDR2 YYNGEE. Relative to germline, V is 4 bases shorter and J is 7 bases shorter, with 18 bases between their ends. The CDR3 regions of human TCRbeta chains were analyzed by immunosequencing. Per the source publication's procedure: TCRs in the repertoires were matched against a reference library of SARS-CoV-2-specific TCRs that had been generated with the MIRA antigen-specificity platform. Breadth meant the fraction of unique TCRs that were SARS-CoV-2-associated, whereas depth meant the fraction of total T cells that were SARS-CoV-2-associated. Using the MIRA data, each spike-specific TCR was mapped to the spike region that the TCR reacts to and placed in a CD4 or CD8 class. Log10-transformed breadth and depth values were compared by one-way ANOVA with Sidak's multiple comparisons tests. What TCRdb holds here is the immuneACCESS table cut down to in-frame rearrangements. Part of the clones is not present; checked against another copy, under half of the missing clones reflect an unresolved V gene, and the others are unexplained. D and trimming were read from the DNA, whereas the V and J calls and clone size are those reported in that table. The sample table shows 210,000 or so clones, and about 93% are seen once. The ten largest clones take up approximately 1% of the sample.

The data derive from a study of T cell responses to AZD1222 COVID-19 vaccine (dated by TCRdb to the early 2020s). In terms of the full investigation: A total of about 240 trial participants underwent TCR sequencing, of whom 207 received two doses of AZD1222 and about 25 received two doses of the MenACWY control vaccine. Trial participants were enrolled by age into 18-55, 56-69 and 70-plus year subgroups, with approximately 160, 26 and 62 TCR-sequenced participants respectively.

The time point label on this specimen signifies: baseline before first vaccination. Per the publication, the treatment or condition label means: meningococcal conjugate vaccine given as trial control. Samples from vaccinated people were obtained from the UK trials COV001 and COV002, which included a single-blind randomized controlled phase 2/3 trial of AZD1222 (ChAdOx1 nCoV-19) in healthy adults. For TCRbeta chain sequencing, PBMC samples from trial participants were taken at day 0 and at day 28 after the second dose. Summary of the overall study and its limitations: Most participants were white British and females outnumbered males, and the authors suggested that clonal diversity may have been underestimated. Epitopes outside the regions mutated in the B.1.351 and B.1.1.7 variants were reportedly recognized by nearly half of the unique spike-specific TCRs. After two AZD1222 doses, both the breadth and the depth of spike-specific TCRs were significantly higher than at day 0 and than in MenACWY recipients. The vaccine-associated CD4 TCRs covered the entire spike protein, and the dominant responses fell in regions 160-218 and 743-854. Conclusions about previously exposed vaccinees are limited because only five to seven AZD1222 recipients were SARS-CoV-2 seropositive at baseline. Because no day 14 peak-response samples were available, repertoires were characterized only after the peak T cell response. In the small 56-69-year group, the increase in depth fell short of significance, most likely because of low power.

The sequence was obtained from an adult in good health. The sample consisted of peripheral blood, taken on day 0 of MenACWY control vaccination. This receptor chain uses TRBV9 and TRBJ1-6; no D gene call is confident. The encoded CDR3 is CASSFSPALANSPLHF. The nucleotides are TGTGCCAGCAGCTTCTCCCCGGCTTTAGCCAATTCACCCCTCCACTTT. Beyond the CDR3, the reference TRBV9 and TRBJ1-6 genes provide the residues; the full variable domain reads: DSGVTQTPKHLITATGQRVTLRCSPRSGDLSVYWYQQSLDQGLQFLIQYYNGEERAKGNILERFSAQQFPDLHSELNLSSLELGDSALYFCASSFSPALANSPLHFGNGTRLTVT.